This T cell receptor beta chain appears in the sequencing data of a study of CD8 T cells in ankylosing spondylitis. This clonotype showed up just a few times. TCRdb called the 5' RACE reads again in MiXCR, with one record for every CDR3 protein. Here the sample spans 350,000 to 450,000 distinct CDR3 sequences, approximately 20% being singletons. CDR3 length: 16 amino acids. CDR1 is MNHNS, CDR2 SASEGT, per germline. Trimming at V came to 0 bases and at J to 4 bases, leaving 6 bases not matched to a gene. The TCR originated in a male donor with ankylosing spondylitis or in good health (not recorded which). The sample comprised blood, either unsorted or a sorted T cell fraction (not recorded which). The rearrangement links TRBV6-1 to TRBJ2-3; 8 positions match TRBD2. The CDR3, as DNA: TGTGCCAGCAGTGAAGCTCTAGCGGGTCCCGCAGATACGCAGTATTTT. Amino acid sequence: CASSEALAGPADTQYF.